What follows describes a single TCR beta chain. Clones were read by immunoSEQ multiplex PCR, and TCRdb kept only the in-frame ones, dropping some. The sample contains around 68,000 clones, just over 90% of which appear only once. This entry is derived from a study of blood T cell repertoires in COVID-19. V was pared by 5 bases and J by 1 base, with 17 bases between. From germline, CDR1 is SGHVS and CDR2 FQNEAQ. The CDR3 is 16 residues long. Sequenced: peripheral blood. This sequence originates from a human donor in a cohort sampled during active COVID-19. V and J are TRBV7-8 and TRBJ2-5; possible D gene TRBD2, 5 bases. CDR3 loop: CASSPQGGGSQETQYF. CDR3 in DNA: TGTGCCAGCAGCCCCCAAGGAGGAGGATCCCAAGAGACCCAGTACTTC.